The sequence of this T cell receptor beta chain was determined in a study of blood T cell repertoires in COVID-19. Study details: COVID-19 samples, acute and convalescent, were from the United States, Italy and Spain. Nucleic acid was either cDNA or gDNA, and it came from T cells, B-cell-depleted T cells, or PBMCs.

The V and J ends lost 5 bases and 2 bases, in that order; junction bases with no gene match: 8. The CDR3 has 16 amino acids. Germline lookup yields CDR1 SGHAT and CDR2 FQNNGV. In the authors' workflow: Estimation of nucleated cell counts relied on the amplification of reference gene primers. Assay used: immunoSEQ multiplex PCR; TCRdb lists only in-frame clones, some missing. V and J calls plus clone size are reproduced from that table; the DNA served to infer D and trimming. The data contain 35,000 to 55,000 clones, more than 75% of them singletons. This clonotype was obtained from a woman between 70 and 85 years old in a cohort sampled during active COVID-19. Sequencing input: peripheral blood. The chain recombines TRBV11-2 with TRBJ2-3; the match to TRBD1 covers 9 bases. CDR3 DNA: TGTGCCAGCAGCCTGGACAGGGGATGGAACACAGATACGCAGTATTTT. This sequence encodes CASSLDRGWNTDTQYF.